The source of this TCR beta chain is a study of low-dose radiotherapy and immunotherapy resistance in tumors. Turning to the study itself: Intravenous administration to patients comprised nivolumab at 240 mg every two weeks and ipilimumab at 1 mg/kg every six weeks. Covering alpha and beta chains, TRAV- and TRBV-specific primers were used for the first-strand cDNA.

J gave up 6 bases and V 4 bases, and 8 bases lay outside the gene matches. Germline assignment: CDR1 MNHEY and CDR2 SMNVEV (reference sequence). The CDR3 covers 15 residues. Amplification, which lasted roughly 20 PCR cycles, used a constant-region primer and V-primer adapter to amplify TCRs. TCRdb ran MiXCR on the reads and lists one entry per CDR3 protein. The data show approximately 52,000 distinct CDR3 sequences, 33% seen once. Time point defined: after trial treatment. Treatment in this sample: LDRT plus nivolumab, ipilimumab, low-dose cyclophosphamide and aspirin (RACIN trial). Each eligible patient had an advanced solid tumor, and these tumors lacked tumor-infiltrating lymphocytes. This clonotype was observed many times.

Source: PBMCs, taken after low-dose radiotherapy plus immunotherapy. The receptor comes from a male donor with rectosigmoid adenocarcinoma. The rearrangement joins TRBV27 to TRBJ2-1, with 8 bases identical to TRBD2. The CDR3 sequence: CASSSLGGRFNEQFF. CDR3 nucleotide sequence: TGTGCCAGCAGTTCACTGGGCGGGAGGTTCAATGAGCAGTTCTTC.